This T cell receptor (beta chain) was found in a study of blood T cell repertoires in COVID-19. Study context: Both acute and convalescent COVID-19 samples were obtained from the United States, Italy and Spain. The analysed material was cDNA or gDNA that came from T cells, B-cell-depleted T cells, or PBMCs.

The CDR3 totals 13 residues. The germline V gene has CDR1 LGHNA and CDR2 YNFKEQ. The V and J ends lost 0 bases and 5 bases respectively, with 5 bases between them. As handled by the study authors: Counts of nucleated cells, estimated from reference gene primer amplification, were obtained. Some clones are missing from TCRdb's copy, which holds only in-frame ones; the method was immunoSEQ multiplex PCR. That table gives V, J and clone size, and the DNA gave D and trimming. The repertoire includes roughly 100,000 clones, about 80% of them detected once, and 10% sits in the top ten. This TCR derives from a man between 65 and 79 years old with acute or convalescent COVID-19. Sequences were obtained from peripheral blood. The chain carries TRBV4-2 and TRBJ1-5, with D unresolved. CDR3 coding DNA: TGTGCCAGCAGCCAAGAGCGGGATCAGCCCCAGCATTTT. Protein: CASSQERDQPQHF.